This TCR beta chain derives from a study of T-cell memory formation after mild COVID-19. This CDR3 has 14 residues. With 4 bases clipped from V and 6 bases from J, the junction kept 8 bases outside the gene matches. Germline V gene data show CDR1 as MNHEY and CDR2 as SMNVEV (reference sequence). TCRdb reprocessed the 5' RACE reads via MiXCR and lists one record per CDR3 protein. The sample includes hundreds of thousands of distinct CDR3 sequences, roughly 25% of them seen just once. The chain uses TRBV27 and TRBJ1-2; 7 positions match TRBD1. This sequence originates from an adult woman who had mild COVID-19 (a few samples of this study predate the infection). Cell type and time point are not known. Sequenced input: PBMCs or a T cell subset sorted from them (not recorded which). The CDR3 protein is CASSSPADRHGYTF. The CDR3 DNA sequence: TGTGCCAGCAGTTCCCCCGCGGACAGGCATGGCTACACCTTC.